The T cell receptor beta chain described here comes from a study of T cells in Graves' hyperthyroidism and ophthalmopathy. The study's findings and limits: The model predicted ophthalmopathy a median around 6 months before onset. Also found in blood were most expanded thyroid clonotypes above 0.001.

This clonotype has a count of ten or more. What it recognizes is unknown. From RNA transcripts, TCR beta CDR3 regions were amplified. With the HTBI primer set, the TCR CDR3 went through a first round of RT-PCR. TCRdb itself ran the multiplex PCR reads through MiXCR, one entry per CDR3 protein. The sample has roughly 380,000 distinct CDR3 sequences, about 19% seen once; the top ten hold approximately 4%. Germline assignment: CDR1 MNHEY and CDR2 SMNVEV (reference sequence). The CDR3 covers 14 residues. Trimming pared 2 bases from V and 3 bases from J, leaving 10 bases between. Over 18 months, lack of ophthalmopathy progression marked Graves' hyperthyroidism as stable. In patients aged 18 to 65, hyperthyroidism was newly diagnosed, with duration under 2 months.

This TCR derives from a woman aged 18-29 years with Graves' hyperthyroidism. What was sequenced was blood. This chain links TRBV27 with TRBJ1-1; no firm D call. The CDR3 reads CASSLREWDTEAFF. CDR3 nucleotide sequence: TGTGCCAGCAGTTTACGGGAGTGGGACACTGAAGCTTTCTTT.